The rows below give T cell receptor beta chains drawn from one sample of a study of blood T cell repertoires in COVID-19. TCRdb's table, derived via immunoSEQ multiplex PCR, lists solely in-frame clones and lacks some. The sample records approximately 190,000 clones, approximately 84% being singletons. The sample taken for sequencing was peripheral blood. The receptors shown here come from a woman in her seventies with active or convalescent COVID-19. CDR3s include the opening cysteine and the closing phenylalanine or tryptophan. D genes are given only for firm matches. Clone sizes are given selectively: once, few, many, or a class where the clone is expanded.

clone size,J gene,D gene,V gene,CDR3 DNA,CDR3 protein
-,TRBJ2-5,-,TRBV6-5,TGTGCCAGCAGCAGAGAGACAGGGGAGGGGGAGACCCAGTACTTC,CASSRETGEGETQYF
-,TRBJ2-2,TRBD2,TRBV5-4,TGTGCCAGCAGCTTGGGCCTAGCGGTTAACACCGGGGAGCTGTTTTTT,CASSLGLAVNTGELFF
-,TRBJ2-7,TRBD2,TRBV19,TGTGCCAGTAGTATTAAGGCTAGCGGGAGTTGGTCTAGCGAGCAGTACTTC,CASSIKASGSWSSEQYF
-,TRBJ2-7,-,TRBV5-1,TGCGCCAGCAGCTTGGGAGGGGGCTACGAGCAGTACTTC,CASSLGGGYEQYF
once,TRBJ2-2,TRBD2,TRBV7-2,TGTGCCAGCAGCTTTAGACTAGCGGCGAACACCGGGGAGCTGTTTTTT,CASSFRLAANTGELFF
-,TRBJ2-7,TRBD1,TRBV5-1,TGCGCCAGCAGCTTTCAGGGGGTCGAGCAGTACTTC,CASSFQGVEQYF
-,TRBJ2-1,TRBD1,TRBV5-4,TGTGCCAGCAGCTCGGGGGGACAGGGGCAGTACAATGAGCAGTTCTTC,CASSSGGQGQYNEQFF
-,TRBJ1-4,-,TRBV5-1,TGCGCCAGCAGCGGAGGGGGGGTTCTCGTAACTAATGAAAAACTGTTTTTT,CASSGGGVLVTNEKLFF
-,TRBJ2-1,TRBD2,TRBV11-3,TGTGCCAGCAGCTTAGGGCGACTAGCTAACAATGAGCAGTTCTTC,CASSLGRLANNEQFF
-,TRBJ2-1,TRBD2,TRBV4-1,TGCGCCAGCAGCCAAGATCCTGGGACCGCTTGGACTAGCGGGAGGGACGGTGAGCAGTTCTTC,CASSQDPGTAWTSGRDGEQFF
once,TRBJ2-7,TRBD2,TRBV18,TGTGCCAGCTCACCACCTACAACGGGAGGGATTAGCTCCTACGAGCAGTACTTC,CASSPPTTGGISSYEQYF
-,TRBJ2-5,-,TRBV12-1,TGTGCCAGCAGTAGTGACCAGGACCAAGAGACCCAGTACTTC,CASSSDQDQETQYF
-,TRBJ2-1,-,TRBV30,TGTGCCTGGAGGGGACGGGAGACCCCACGGGATGAGCAGTTCTTC,CAWRGRETPRDEQFF
-,TRBJ2-1,TRBD1,TRBV7-9,TGTGCCAGCAGCTTGATAGGACAGGGGGGCAATGAGCAGTTCTTC,CASSLIGQGGNEQFF